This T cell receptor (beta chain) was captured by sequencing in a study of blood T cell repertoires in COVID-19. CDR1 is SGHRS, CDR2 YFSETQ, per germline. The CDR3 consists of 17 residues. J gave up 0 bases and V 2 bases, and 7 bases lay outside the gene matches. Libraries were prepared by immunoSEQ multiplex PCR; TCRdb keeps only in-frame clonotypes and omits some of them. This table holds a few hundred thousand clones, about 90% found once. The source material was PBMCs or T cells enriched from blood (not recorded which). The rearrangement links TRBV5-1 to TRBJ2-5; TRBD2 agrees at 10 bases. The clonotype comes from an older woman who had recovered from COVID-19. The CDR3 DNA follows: TGCGCCAGCAGCTTCCTCCCTAGCGGGGGCAACCAAGAGACCCAGTACTTC. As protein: CASSFLPSGGNQETQYF.